What follows are 13 T cell receptor beta chains derived from one specimen sequenced in a study of cytomegalovirus exposure and HLA in healthy donors. Vbeta (60) and Jbeta (13) primers were used in the PCR. Produced via immunoSEQ multiplex PCR; TCRdb's table is partial and in-frame only. The sample lists under 300,000 clones, around 90% occurring once. The specimen was PBMCs. All receptors derive from a girl aged 2 to 9 in good health and CMV-seronegative.

The chain combines TRBV7-8 with TRBJ1-6, with 7 bases identical to TRBD1. With 7 bases clipped from V and 6 bases from J, the junction kept 9 bases outside the gene matches. CDR3 length equals 15 residues. Germline values: CDR1 SGHVS, CDR2 FQNEAQ. Here the CDR3 reads CASTLVTGSNSPLHF. As DNA, the CDR3 is TGTGCCAGCACCCTAGTGACAGGGAGTAATTCACCCCTCCACTTT.

Note on this clone: This sample also contains other DNA sequences that code for the same CDR3. V gene TRBV14 combines with J gene TRBJ1-2; D remains ambiguous. V lost 3 bases, J lost 2 bases, and 7 bases lay in between. Germline-derived CDR1 and CDR2 are SGHDN and FVKESK. The CDR3 spans 13 residues. The chain's CDR3 is CASSQGTNYGYTF. The DNA of the CDR3 is TGTGCCAGCAGCCAGGGCACCAACTATGGCTACACCTTC. Complete variable domain (other parts from reference TRBV14 and TRBJ1-2): EAGVTQFPSHSVIEKGQTVTLRCDPISGHDNLYWYRRVMGKEIKFLLHFVKESKQDESGMPNNRFLAERTGGTYSTLKVQPAELEDSGVYFCASSQGTNYGYTFGSGTRLTVV.

The chain links TRBV13 to TRBJ2-7, with 10 bases matching TRBD2. With 3 bases clipped from V and 3 bases from J, the junction kept 8 bases outside the gene matches. The CDR3 contains 16 residues. Germline V gene lookup returns CDR1 PRHDT and CDR2 FYEKMQ (reference sequence). CDR3 nucleotide sequence: TGTGCCAGCAGCTTTTCACTAGCGGGACAGAACTACGAGCAGTACTTC. It is translated as CASSFSLAGQNYEQYF.

This rearrangement joins TRBV5-8 to TRBJ1-2; maybe TRBD1 (6 bases). V was shortened by 2 bases and J by 11 bases, with 19 bases between the two germline ends. The CDR3 runs to 14 residues. Germline values: CDR1 SGHTS, CDR2 YDEGEE. The CDR3 sequence: CASSFTGSLIGYTF. CDR3 coding DNA: TGTGCCAGCAGCTTTACAGGGTCCCTGATTGGGTACACCTTC.

The rearrangement uses TRBV5-4 and TRBJ1-1, with 9 bases identical to TRBD1. The CDR3 length is 16 residues. Per germline, CDR1 SGHNT and CDR2 YYREEE (reference sequence). With V trimmed by 4 bases and J by 1 base, 8 bases remained unmatched. The CDR3 is CASSLERGQGNTEAFF. The CDR3 DNA sequence: TGTGCCAGCAGCCTGGAGAGGGGACAGGGGAACACTGAAGCTTTCTTT.

The chain couples TRBV6-5 to TRBJ1-1, with D unclear. With 6 bases removed from V and 2 bases from J, the gap between germline ends came to 16 bases. The CDR3 is 15 residues long. Germline V gene sequence: CDR1 MNHEY, CDR2 SVGAGI. Written as DNA, the CDR3 is TGTGCCAGCAGCCGTCCTCAGTCCTTTAACACTGAAGCTTTCTTT. Translated: CASSRPQSFNTEAFF.

The rearrangement uses TRBV5-4 and TRBJ1-2; D call uncertain. The V gene's germline CDR1 is SGHNT and CDR2 YYREEE (reference sequence). Deletions cut 0 bases from V and 6 bases from J, with 15 bases between. The CDR3 loop spans 15 amino acids. CDR3 in amino acids: CASSLDSSTLHGYTF. CDR3 bases: TGTGCCAGCAGCTTGGATTCTTCTACGCTCCATGGCTACACCTTC.

The genes are TRBV19 and TRBJ2-3, with a weak D call TRBD1 (7 bases). Trimming left V 9 bases short and J 2 bases short, with 24 bases between. The CDR3 extends over 17 amino acids. Germline CDR1 reads LNHDA; CDR2 reads SQIVND (reference sequence). This chain's CDR3 is CASTPTGGTVSTDTQYF. CDR3 sequence (DNA): TGTGCCAGCACTCCCACTGGGGGGACAGTATCCACAGATACGCAGTATTTT.

The chain has TRBV4-2 and TRBJ2-2, with TRBD2 identical over 13 bases. Trimming cost V 2 bases and J 3 bases; bases outside gene matches: 15. There are 21 residues in the CDR3. The germline V gene encodes CDR1 LGHNA and CDR2 YNFKEQ. The CDR3 loop reads CASSQLFGLAGVIHDTGELFF. The CDR3 DNA reads as TGTGCCAGCAGCCAACTCTTCGGACTAGCGGGAGTCATCCACGACACCGGGGAGCTGTTTTTT.

The chain links TRBV28 to TRBJ2-7; weak D call: TRBD1 (6 bases). The germline V gene encodes CDR1 MDHEN and CDR2 SYDVKM. The CDR3 is made up of 13 amino acids. The V and J ends lost 2 bases and 2 bases respectively, with 7 bases between them. In DNA, the CDR3 is TGTGCCAGCAGTTTAGGGGGCCCCTACGAGCAGTACTTC. As protein: CASSLGGPYEQYF.

The count of this clone is one. V usage is TRBV4-1 and J usage is TRBJ2-1; 10 bases map to TRBD2. CDR1 is MGHRA and CDR2 is YSYEKL in the germline V gene. This CDR3 spans 14 amino acids. V shed 7 bases, J shed 7 bases, and the junction held 7 bases outside the gene matches. The CDR3: CASKMASGRNEQFF. CDR3 DNA: TGCGCCAGCAAAATGGCTAGCGGGAGAAATGAGCAGTTCTTC.

This chain uses TRBV10-2 with TRBJ1-5, with D perhaps matching TRBD1 (6 bases). Germline lookup yields CDR1 WSHSY and CDR2 SAAADI. The ends were cut back, 6 bases at V and 1 base at J, with 10 bases in the middle. The CDR3 runs to 14 residues. The CDR3 DNA follows: TGCGCCAGCAGAACAGGGCTGAGCAATCAGCCCCAGCATTTT. Translating it yields CASRTGLSNQPQHF.

The chain uses TRBV5-5 and TRBJ1-2; 7 nucleotides align to TRBD1. This CDR3 spans 12 amino acids. The germline V gene encodes CDR1 SGHKS and CDR2 YYEKEE (reference sequence). Trimming took 8 bases from V and 4 from J; bases not matched to a gene: 5. CDR3 in amino acids: CASRQGVYGYTF. The CDR3 DNA reads TGTGCCAGTCGACAGGGCGTCTATGGCTACACCTTC.